These T cell receptor beta chains were read from a single sample in a study of beta chain features in type 1 diabetes. Clones were read by immunoSEQ multiplex PCR, and TCRdb kept only the in-frame ones, dropping some. The data contain approximately 330,000 clones, around 10% of them singletons. Sequenced input: naive CD4+ T cells from blood. These receptors all come from a woman aged 25 to 39 in good health. CDR3s include the opening cysteine and the closing phenylalanine or tryptophan.

J gene: TRBJ2-4; V gene: TRBV29-1; CDR3 protein: CSVEDQGGKGQFAKNIQYF
J gene: TRBJ2-7; V gene: TRBV7-9; CDR3 protein: CASSLSPVRDRAREQYF
J gene: TRBJ1-2; V gene: TRBV19; CDR3 protein: CASSISQQGMDGYTF
J gene: TRBJ2-1; V gene: TRBV6-6; CDR3 protein: CASSRLAGGDEQFF
J gene: TRBJ2-7; V gene: TRBV28; CDR3 protein: CASIKTGEVYEQYF
J gene: TRBJ2-3; V gene: TRBV29-1; CDR3 protein: CSVDIAGYRDTQYF
J gene: TRBJ2-2; V gene: TRBV7-7; CDR3 protein: CASSSAGTGELFF
J gene: TRBJ2-5; V gene: TRBV7-2; CDR3 protein: CASSWGHTQETQYF
J gene: TRBJ2-2; V gene: TRBV5-1; CDR3 protein: CASSTGTSGKAGELFF
J gene: TRBJ2-5; V gene: TRBV5-4; CDR3 protein: CASSQTGAETQYF
J gene: TRBJ2-3; V gene: TRBV5-6; CDR3 protein: CASSLGLDTQYF
J gene: TRBJ1-2; V gene: TRBV6-5; CDR3 protein: CASSYGDRGYGYTF
J gene: TRBJ1-1; V gene: TRBV2; CDR3 protein: CASSPQGYTEAFF
J gene: TRBJ2-3; V gene: TRBV29-1; CDR3 protein: CSVAQDGNTQYF
J gene: TRBJ1-2; V gene: TRBV28; CDR3 protein: CASSPRTGIDPDGYTF
J gene: TRBJ2-2; V gene: TRBV7-3; CDR3 protein: CASSAGGRATGELFF
J gene: TRBJ2-1; V gene: TRBV5-8; CDR3 protein: CASSLEGTVLGTGQFF
J gene: TRBJ2-1; V gene: TRBV2; CDR3 protein: CASSKTLAASGEQFF
J gene: TRBJ2-1; V gene: TRBV5-1; CDR3 protein: CASSRATDGTQNEQFF
J gene: TRBJ1-4; V gene: TRBV28; CDR3 protein: CATGTGAEKLFF